Each of the 8 T cell receptor beta chains below was sequenced from the same sample in a study of blood T cell repertoires in COVID-19. Sequencing was performed with immunoSEQ multiplex PCR; in TCRdb, only in-frame clones are kept and a portion is missing. The sample has 140,000 to 150,000 clones, about 88% seen once; the top ten hold about 2.5%. Specimen: peripheral blood. The receptor set was obtained from a human donor with acute or convalescent COVID-19. The donor label of this sample is uncertain.

This clone was detected only a few times. Written as DNA, the CDR3 is TGTGCCAGCAGCTTGAGGGGCGGGAGTAAAGATACGCAGTATTTT. Its translation is CASSLRGGSKDTQYF. The rearrangement joins TRBV11-2 to TRBJ2-3, with 7 bases that match TRBD2. Trimming removed 3 bases from V and 5 bases from J; junction bases left unmatched: 8. The CDR3 is 15 residues long. CDR1 is SGHAT, CDR2 FQNNGV, per germline. Full variable domain (outside the CDR3, taken from reference TRBV11-2 and TRBJ2-3): EAGVAQSPRYKIIEKRQSVAFWCNPISGHATLYWYQQILGQGPKLLIQFQNNGVVDDSQLPKDRFSAERLKGVDSTLKIQPAKLEDSAVYLCASSLRGGSKDTQYFGPGTRLTVL.

The CDR3 nucleotides are TGTGCCTGGAGTATCCAGGGGCAGATAGCCAAAAACATTCAGTACTTC. This gives the protein CAWSIQGQIAKNIQYF. This chain links TRBV30 with TRBJ2-4, with D tentatively TRBD1 (6 bases). The V gene's germline CDR1 is GTSNPN and CDR2 SVGIG (reference sequence). Trimming left V 2 bases short and J 0 bases short, with 14 bases between. The CDR3 runs to 16 residues. The full variable domain, in which reference TRBV30 and TRBJ2-4 provide the parts outside the CDR3, is SQTIHQWPATLVQPVGSPLSLECTVEGTSNPNLYWYRQAAGRGLQLLFYSVGIGQISSEVPQNLSASRPQDRQFILSSKKLLLSDSGFYLCAWSIQGQIAKNIQYFGAGTRLSVL.

The rearrangement uses TRBV4-3 and TRBJ1-2; a possible D gene is TRBD1 (6 bases). This CDR3 comprises 15 residues. Germline V lookup: CDR1 LGHNA, CDR2 YSLEER. V lost 6 bases, J lost 4 bases, and 18 bases lay in between. The CDR3 region is CASSPEAGGGYGYTF. The CDR3 DNA reads as TGCGCCAGCAGTCCTGAGGCGGGGGGCGGCTATGGCTACACCTTC.

The J gene is TRBJ1-5, the V gene TRBV19; D uncertain. CDR1 and CDR2 from the germline V gene are LNHDA and SQIVND (reference sequence). V was clipped by 1 base and J by 4 bases, with 5 bases between them. CDR3 length: 13 residues. CDR3 region: CASSIGANQPQHF. CDR3 coding DNA: TGTGCCAGTAGTATAGGAGCGAATCAGCCCCAGCATTTT.

V usage is TRBV5-5 and J usage is TRBJ1-2, with D maybe TRBD1 (6 bases). The CDR3 extends over 16 amino acids. Germline V lookup: CDR1 SGHKS, CDR2 YYEKEE (reference sequence). The V end lost 0 bases, the J end lost 7 bases, and 19 bases lay between the germline ends. The CDR3 DNA reads TGTGCCAGCAGCTTGGCAGGGACAAAACAAGGCGTTGGCTACACCTTC. Its protein product is CASSLAGTKQGVGYTF.

J is TRBJ2-3 and V is TRBV7-2; the match to TRBD2 covers 10 bases. In germline, CDR1 is SGHTA, CDR2 FQGNSA. V dropped 5 bases and J dropped 3; count of bases not matched to a gene: 11. The CDR3 has 17 residues. CDR3 bases: TGTGCCAGCAGCACCACCCTAGCGGGAGTTGGGACAGATACGCAGTATTTT. It translates to CASSTTLAGVGTDTQYF.

The V and J genes are TRBV4-1 and TRBJ1-2, with D uncertain. The germline gives CDR1 MGHRA, CDR2 YSYEKL. CDR3 size: 14 residues. The V end was cut by 0 bases, the J end by 4 bases, with 9 bases between. The CDR3 spells CASSQDLAAYGYTF. For the CDR3, the DNA is TGCGCCAGCAGCCAAGATCTTGCGGCCTATGGCTACACCTTC.

V gene TRBV6-6 combines with J gene TRBJ2-5, with 11 bases that match TRBD1. This CDR3 spans 14 amino acids. Germline CDR1 and CDR2: MNHNY and SVGAGI (reference sequence). With 4 bases clipped from V and 7 bases from J, the junction kept 5 bases outside the gene matches. CDR3 region: CASSWTGGEGTQYF. CDR3 DNA: TGTGCCAGCAGTTGGACAGGGGGCGAGGGGACCCAGTACTTC.